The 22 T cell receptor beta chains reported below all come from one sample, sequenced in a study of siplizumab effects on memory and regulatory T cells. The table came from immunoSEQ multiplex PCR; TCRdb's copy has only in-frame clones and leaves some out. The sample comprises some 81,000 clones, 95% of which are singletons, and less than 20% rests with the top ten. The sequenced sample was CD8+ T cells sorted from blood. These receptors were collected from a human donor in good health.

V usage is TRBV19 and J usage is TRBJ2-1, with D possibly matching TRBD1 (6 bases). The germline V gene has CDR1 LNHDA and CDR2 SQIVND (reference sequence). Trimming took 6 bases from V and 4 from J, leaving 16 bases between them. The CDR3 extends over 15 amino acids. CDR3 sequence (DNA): TGTGCCAGTAGCCCAGCCGGGACACTATACAATGAGCAGTTCTTC. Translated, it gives CASSPAGTLYNEQFF.

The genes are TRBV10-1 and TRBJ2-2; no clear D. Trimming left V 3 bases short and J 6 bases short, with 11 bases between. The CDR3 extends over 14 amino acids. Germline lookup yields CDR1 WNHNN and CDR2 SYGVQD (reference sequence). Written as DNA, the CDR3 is TGCGCCAGCAGTGAAAGCTTAGTCCCCGGGGAGCTGTTTTTT. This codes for CASSESLVPGELFF.

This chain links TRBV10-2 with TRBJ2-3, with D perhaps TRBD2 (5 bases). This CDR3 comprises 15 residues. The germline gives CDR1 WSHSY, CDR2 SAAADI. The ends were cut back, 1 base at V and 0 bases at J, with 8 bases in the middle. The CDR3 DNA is TGCGCCAGCAGTGAGTTCTGGACTAGCACAGATACGCAGTATTTT. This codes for CASSEFWTSTDTQYF.

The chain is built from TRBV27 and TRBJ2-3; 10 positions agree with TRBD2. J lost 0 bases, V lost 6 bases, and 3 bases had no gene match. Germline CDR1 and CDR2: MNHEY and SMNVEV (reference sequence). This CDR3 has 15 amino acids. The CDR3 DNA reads TGTGCCAGCAGCTCACTAGCGGGAAGCACAGATACGCAGTATTTT. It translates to CASSSLAGSTDTQYF.

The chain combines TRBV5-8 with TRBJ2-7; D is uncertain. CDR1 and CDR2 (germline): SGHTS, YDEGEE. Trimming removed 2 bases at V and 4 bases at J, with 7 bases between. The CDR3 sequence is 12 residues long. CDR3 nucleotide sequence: TGTGCCAGCAGCTTACGGGCTTACGAGCAGTACTTC. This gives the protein CASSLRAYEQYF. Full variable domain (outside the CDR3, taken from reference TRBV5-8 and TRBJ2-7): EAGVTQSPTHLIKTRGQQATLRCSPISGHTSVYWYQQALGLGLQFLLWYDEGEERNRGNFPPRFSGRQFPNYSSELNVNALELEDSALYLCASSLRAYEQYFGPGTRLTVT.

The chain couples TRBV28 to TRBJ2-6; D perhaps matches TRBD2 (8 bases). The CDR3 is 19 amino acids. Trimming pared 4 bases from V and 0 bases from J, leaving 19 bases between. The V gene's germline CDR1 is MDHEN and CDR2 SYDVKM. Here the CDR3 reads CASSSRRGGQYSGANVLTF. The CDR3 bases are TGTGCCAGCAGTTCGAGACGGGGGGGACAGTACTCTGGGGCCAACGTCCTGACTTTC.

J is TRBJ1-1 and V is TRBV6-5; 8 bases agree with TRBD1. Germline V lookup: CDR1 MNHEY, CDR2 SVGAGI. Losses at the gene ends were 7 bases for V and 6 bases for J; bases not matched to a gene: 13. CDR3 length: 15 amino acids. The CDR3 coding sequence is TGTGCCAGCAATCAGGGGGCCTTCCTCGAAGCTGAAGCTTTCTTT. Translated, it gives CASNQGAFLEAEAFF.

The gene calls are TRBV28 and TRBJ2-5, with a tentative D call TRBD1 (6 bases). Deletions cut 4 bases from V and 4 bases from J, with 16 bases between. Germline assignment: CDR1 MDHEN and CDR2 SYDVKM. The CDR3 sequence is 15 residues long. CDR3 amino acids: CASSSRTELTETQYF. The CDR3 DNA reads TGTGCCAGCAGTTCCAGGACAGAACTAACAGAGACCCAGTACTTC.

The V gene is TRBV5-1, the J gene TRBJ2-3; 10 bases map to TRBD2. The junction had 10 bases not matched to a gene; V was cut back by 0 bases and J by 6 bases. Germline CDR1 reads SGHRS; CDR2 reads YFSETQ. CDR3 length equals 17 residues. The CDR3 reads CASSLEGGLAGADTQYF. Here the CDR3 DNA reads TGCGCCAGCAGCTTGGAAGGGGGGCTAGCGGGAGCCGATACGCAGTATTTT.

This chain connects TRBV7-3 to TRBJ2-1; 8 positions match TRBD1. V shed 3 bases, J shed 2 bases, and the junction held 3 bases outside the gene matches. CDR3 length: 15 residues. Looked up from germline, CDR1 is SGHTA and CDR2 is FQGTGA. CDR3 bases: TGTGCCAGCAGCTTGACAGGGGACCCCTACAATGAGCAGTTCTTC. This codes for CASSLTGDPYNEQFF.

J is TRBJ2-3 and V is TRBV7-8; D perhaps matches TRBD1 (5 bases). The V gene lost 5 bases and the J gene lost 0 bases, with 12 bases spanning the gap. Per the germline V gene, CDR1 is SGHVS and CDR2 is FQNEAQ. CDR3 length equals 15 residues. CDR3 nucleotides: TGTGCCAGCAGCGCCGACAGAGCTAGCACAGATACGCAGTATTTT. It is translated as CASSADRASTDTQYF.

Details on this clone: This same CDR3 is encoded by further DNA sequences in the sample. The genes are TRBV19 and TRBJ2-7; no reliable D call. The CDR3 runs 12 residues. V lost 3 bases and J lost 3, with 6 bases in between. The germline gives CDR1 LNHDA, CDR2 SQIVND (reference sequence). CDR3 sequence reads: CASSMGGYEQYF. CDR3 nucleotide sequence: TGTGCCAGTAGTATGGGCGGCTACGAGCAGTACTTC.

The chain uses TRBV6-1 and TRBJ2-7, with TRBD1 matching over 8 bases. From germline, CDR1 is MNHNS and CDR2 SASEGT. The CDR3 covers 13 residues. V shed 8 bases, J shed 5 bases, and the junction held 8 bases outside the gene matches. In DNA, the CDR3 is TGTGCCAGCGGGGCGACAGGGGTTGACGAGCAGTACTTC. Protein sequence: CASGATGVDEQYF.

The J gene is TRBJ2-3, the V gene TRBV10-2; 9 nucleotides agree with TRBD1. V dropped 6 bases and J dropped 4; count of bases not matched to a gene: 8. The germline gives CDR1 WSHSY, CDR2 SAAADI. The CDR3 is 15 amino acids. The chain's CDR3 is CASSSTRQGADTQYF. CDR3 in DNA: TGCGCCAGCAGCTCCACCCGACAGGGGGCAGATACGCAGTATTTT.

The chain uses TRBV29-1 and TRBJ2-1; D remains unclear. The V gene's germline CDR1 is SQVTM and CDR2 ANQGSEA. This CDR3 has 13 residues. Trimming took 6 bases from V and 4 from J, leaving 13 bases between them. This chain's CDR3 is CSVKLGAYNEQFF. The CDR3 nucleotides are TGCAGCGTAAAGCTAGGTGCGTACAATGAGCAGTTCTTC.

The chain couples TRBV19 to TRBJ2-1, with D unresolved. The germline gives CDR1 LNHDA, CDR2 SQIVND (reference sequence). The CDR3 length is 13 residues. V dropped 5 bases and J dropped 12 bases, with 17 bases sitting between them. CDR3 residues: CASSAQANGGQFF. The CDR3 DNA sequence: TGTGCCAGTAGTGCGCAAGCCAATGGCGGGCAGTTCTTC.

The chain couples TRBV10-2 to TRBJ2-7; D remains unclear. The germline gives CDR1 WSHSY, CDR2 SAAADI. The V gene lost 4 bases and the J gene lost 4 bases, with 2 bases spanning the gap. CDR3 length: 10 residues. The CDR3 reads CASSAYEQYF. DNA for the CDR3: TGCGCCAGCAGTGCATACGAGCAGTACTTC.

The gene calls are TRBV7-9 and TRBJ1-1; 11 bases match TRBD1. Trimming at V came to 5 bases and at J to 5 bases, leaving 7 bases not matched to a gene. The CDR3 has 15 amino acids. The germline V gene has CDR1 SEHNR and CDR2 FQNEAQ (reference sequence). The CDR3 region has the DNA TGTGCCAGCAGCAATGGGACAGGGGGTTTAACTGAAGCTTTCTTT. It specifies CASSNGTGGLTEAFF.

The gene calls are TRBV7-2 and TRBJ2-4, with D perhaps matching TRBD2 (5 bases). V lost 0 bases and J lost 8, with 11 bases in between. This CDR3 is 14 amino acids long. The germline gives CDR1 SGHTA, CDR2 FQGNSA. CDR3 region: CASSLAEGSHIQYF. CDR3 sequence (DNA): TGTGCCAGCAGCTTAGCCGAGGGTTCCCACATTCAGTACTTC. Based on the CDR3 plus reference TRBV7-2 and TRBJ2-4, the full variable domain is GAGVSQSPSNKVTEKGKDVELRCDPISGHTALYWYRQSLGQGLEFLIYFQGNSAPDKSGLPSDRFSAERTGGSVSTLTIQRTQQEDSAVYLCASSLAEGSHIQYFGAGTRLSVL.

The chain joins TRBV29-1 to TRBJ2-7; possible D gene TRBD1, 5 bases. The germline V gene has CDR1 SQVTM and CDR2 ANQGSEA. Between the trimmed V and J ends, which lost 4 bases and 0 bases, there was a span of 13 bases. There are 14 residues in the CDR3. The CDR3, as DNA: TGCAGCGTTGTAGGCAGGGCCAACTCCTACGAGCAGTACTTC. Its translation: CSVVGRANSYEQYF.

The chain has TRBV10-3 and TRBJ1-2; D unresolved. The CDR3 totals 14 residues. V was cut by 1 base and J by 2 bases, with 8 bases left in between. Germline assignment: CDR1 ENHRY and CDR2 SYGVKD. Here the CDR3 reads CAISEFDGNYGYTF. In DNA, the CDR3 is TGTGCCATCAGTGAGTTCGACGGGAACTATGGCTACACCTTC.

CDR3 region: CASREPFQREGPDTQYF. The CDR3, as DNA: TGTGCCAGCAGGGAGCCGTTCCAACGGGAGGGCCCAGATACGCAGTATTTT. This chain uses TRBV2 with TRBJ2-3; TRBD2 matches 8 bases. The ends lost 6 bases at V and 4 bases at J; junction bases unmatched: 15. Germline V gene sequence: CDR1 SNHLY, CDR2 FYNNEI. The CDR3 contains 17 residues.